This section outlines one TCR beta chain sequence together with its context. This entry is derived from a study of cytotoxic CD8 clonotypes in ibrutinib-treated CLL. Using immunoSEQ multiplex PCR, the repertoire was profiled, and TCRdb retains in-frame clones only, with some absent. The sample comprises some 300,000 clones, almost 80% of which are singletons, and over 6.5% rests with the top ten. The specimen was PBMCs, collected before ibrutinib treatment. This TCR was sampled from a human donor with chronic lymphocytic leukemia.

CDR3 amino acids: CASSYQLPSGETQYF. CDR3 sequence (DNA): TGTGCCAGCAGTTACCAACTACCTAGCGGGGAGACCCAGTACTTC. The genes are TRBV6-5 and TRBJ2-5, with 8 bases aligning to TRBD2. The V segment lost 2 bases and the J segment 5 bases; nucleotides outside the gene matches: 7. The CDR3 extends over 15 amino acids. Germline V gene data show CDR1 as MNHEY and CDR2 as SVGAGI.